This T cell receptor (beta chain) is from a study of T cell changes during pregnancy in multiple sclerosis. TCRdb's copy holds only in-frame clones and misses some; the assay was immunoSEQ multiplex PCR. Of about 52,000 clones in the sample, just over 90% were seen once. This CDR3 spans 15 amino acids. Trimming removed 5 bases at V and 4 bases at J, with 17 bases between. The germline V gene encodes CDR1 SGHTA and CDR2 FQGNSA. In this sample, this clone turned up a few times. The rearrangement joins TRBV7-2 to TRBJ2-5, with D tentatively TRBD2 (5 bases). The source was CD4+ T cells from peripheral blood mononuclear cells, collected before pregnancy. The TCR comes from a female donor with multiple sclerosis, enrolled in a pregnancy study. CDR3 coding DNA: TGTGCCAGCAGCGAGGACGCTACTAGGAGAGAGACCCAGTACTTC. As protein: CASSEDATRRETQYF.